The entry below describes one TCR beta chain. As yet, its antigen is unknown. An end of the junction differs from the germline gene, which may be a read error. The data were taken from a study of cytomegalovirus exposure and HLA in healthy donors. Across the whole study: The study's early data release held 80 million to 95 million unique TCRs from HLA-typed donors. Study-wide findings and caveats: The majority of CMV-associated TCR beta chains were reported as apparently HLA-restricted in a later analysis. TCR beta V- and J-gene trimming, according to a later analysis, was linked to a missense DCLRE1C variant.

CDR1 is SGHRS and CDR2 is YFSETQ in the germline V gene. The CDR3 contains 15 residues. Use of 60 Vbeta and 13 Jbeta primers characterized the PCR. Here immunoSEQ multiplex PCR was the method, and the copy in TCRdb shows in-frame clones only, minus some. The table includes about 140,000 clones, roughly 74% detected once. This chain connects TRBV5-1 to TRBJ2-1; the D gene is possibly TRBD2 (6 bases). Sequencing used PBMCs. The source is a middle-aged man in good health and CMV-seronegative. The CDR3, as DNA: TGCGCCAGCAGTTCTTCCGGGGACTCCGACAATGAGCAGTTCTTC. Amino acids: CASSSSGDSDNEQFF.